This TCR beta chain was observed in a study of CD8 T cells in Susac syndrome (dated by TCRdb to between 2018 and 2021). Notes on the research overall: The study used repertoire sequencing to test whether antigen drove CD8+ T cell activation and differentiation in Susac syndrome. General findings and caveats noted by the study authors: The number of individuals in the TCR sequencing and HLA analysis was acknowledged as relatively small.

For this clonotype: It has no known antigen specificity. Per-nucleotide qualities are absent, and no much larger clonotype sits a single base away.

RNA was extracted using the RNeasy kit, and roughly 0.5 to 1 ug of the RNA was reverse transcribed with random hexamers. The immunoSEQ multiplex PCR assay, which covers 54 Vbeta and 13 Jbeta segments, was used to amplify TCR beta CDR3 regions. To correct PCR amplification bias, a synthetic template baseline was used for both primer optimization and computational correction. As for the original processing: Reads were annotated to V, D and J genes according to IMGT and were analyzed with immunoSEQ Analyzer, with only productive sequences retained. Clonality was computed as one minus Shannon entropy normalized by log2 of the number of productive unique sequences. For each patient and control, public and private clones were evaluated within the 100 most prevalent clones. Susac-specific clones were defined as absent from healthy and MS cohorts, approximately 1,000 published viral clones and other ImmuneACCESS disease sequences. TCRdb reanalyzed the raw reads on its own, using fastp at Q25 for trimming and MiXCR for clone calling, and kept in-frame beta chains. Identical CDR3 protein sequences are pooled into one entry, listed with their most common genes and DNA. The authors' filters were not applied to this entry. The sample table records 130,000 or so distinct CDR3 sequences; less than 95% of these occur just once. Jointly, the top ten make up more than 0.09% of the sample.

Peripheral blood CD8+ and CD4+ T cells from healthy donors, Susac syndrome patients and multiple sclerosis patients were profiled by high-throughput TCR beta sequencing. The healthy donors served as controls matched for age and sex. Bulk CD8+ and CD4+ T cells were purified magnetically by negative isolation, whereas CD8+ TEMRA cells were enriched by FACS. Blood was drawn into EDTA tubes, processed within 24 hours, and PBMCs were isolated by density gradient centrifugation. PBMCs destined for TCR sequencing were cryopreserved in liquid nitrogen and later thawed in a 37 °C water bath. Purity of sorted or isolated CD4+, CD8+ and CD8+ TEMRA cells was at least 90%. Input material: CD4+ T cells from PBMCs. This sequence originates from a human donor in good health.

The sequenced DNA is TGCAGTGCTAGATTGAATCAGGGACTCTACGAGCAGTACTTC. Its translation is CSARLNQGLYEQYF. The rearranged chain carries TRBV20-1 and TRBJ2-7; the D gene is perhaps TRBD2, on 6 matching bases. The CDR3 measures 14 amino acids from cysteine to phenylalanine. Only the CDR3 region is kept as DNA, spanning 42 bases read in frame from base 1. From a lookup of the germline V gene (reference sequence), CDR1 and CDR2 are DFQATT and SNEGSKA. Between the V and J ends, shortened by 2 bases and 3 bases respectively, the junction contains 14 bases.